This TCR beta chain was sequenced in a study of PD-1 blockade in classical Hodgkin lymphoma. This CDR3 region has 12 residues. The V gene's germline CDR1 is MNHNS and CDR2 SASEGT. Trimming cost V 9 bases and J 3 bases; bases outside gene matches: 3. Produced via immunoSEQ multiplex PCR; TCRdb's table is partial and in-frame only. The sample has around 45,000 clones, under 75% seen once. There was relapse after autologous stem cell transplantation in every patient, and there was variation in brentuximab vedotin exposure. The rearrangement joins TRBV6-1 to TRBJ2-7; 9 bases map to TRBD2. The receptor comes from a human donor with classical Hodgkin lymphoma. Material: peripheral blood mononuclear cells (PBMCs), obtained before the second cycle of nivolumab. CDR3 in amino acids: CASFSGSYEQYF. The CDR3, as DNA: TGTGCCAGTTTTAGCGGGAGCTACGAGCAGTACTTC.